This is a list of T cell receptor beta chains from one sample in a study of Ad26.COV2.S vaccination and SARS-CoV-2 variants. This table comes from immunoSEQ multiplex PCR, and its TCRdb copy is limited to in-frame clones, with some not included. The table shows 500,000 or so clones, with about 88% occurring only once. This specimen consisted of peripheral blood, obtained in a trial of Ad26.COV2.S vaccine versus placebo. These receptor sequences come from a person aged 18-65 years who received the Ad26.COV2.S COVID-19 vaccine or a placebo. The conserved cysteine and the conserved F or W are not part of the CDR3 here. Size values are once, few and many counts, or a class for expanded clones, and some rows have none.

TRBV6-6	NA	TRBJ2-5	ASSYEGVETQY
TRBV14	NA	TRBJ2-3	ASSLSGTDTQY
TRBV5-1	NA	TRBJ1-2	ASRGGVANYGYT
TRBV7-9	NA	TRBJ1-4	ASSLFRGRELF
TRBV27	NA	TRBJ1-1	ASRYRGRNTEAF
TRBV11-2	NA	TRBJ2-5	ASSLDWRETQETQY
TRBV5-1	NA	TRBJ1-3	ASSLAGLVGNSGNTIY
TRBV28	NA	TRBJ1-2	AVQGYYGYT
TRBV4-1	once	TRBJ2-2	ASSQSDGWGRGDTGELF
TRBV27	NA	TRBJ1-5	ASSLRAASGGNQPQH
TRBV2	NA	TRBJ2-1	ASHAGAGGV
TRBV5-4	NA	TRBJ2-3	ASSRDRPTDTQY
TRBV15	NA	TRBJ2-1	ATSRDGAGWDNEQF
TRBV6-1	few	TRBJ1-5	ASSSPTGPQH
TRBV19	NA	TRBJ2-1	ASSVSGTHNEQF
TRBV4-2	NA	TRBJ1-1	ASSQVSPAAYEAF
TRBV7-6	NA	TRBJ2-7	ASSWGDSSYEQY
TRBV6-6	NA	TRBJ2-1	ASSTGGSTYNEQF
TRBV4-3	few	TRBJ2-7	ASSQTTGTWAYEQY
TRBV9	NA	TRBJ2-1	ASSVPDYNNEQF
TRBV18	few	TRBJ2-6	ASSPGGPSSGANVLT
TRBV5-1	NA	TRBJ2-2	ASGGVPTGELF
TRBV5-1	NA	TRBJ2-5	ASSWGLAETQY
TRBV30	NA	TRBJ2-5	AWSVGAGAGETQY
TRBV5-1	NA	TRBJ2-7	ASSGGRGPEQY
TRBV15	NA	TRBJ1-2	ATSRALPSNYGYT
TRBV24-1	NA	TRBJ2-1	ATSDVGTLADPSYNEQF
TRBV4-2	few	TRBJ1-6	ASSQEPLTAYNSPLH
TRBV5-1	NA	TRBJ2-2	ASSLVSGAKETGELF
TRBV2	NA	TRBJ2-1	ASRTSAGGNEQF
TRBV3-1/TRBV3-2	NA	TRBJ1-2	ASGPLGDYGYT
TRBV19	NA	TRBJ2-2	ASSIILRGTGELF
TRBV24-1	NA	TRBJ2-2	ATSGTSGFNTGELF
TRBV5-1	NA	TRBJ2-2	ASSLGQYLLNTGELF
TRBV10-3	NA	TRBJ1-5	AINTASNQPQH
TRBV5-4	NA	TRBJ1-2	ASRPLGSPYGYT
TRBV21-1	NA	TRBJ2-6	ASSKAPGQGAQGANVLT
TRBV24-1	NA	TRBJ1-4	ATSDSGPESNEKLF
TRBV3-1/TRBV3-2	NA	TRBJ1-3	ASSPQGNTIY